This T cell receptor (beta chain) derives from a study of T cell changes during pregnancy in multiple sclerosis (dated by TCRdb to between 2018 and 2020). Study-wide context: The study examined how the T cell repertoire changed over the course of pregnancy in women with multiple sclerosis.

CDR1 MGHRA and CDR2 YSYEKL are derived from the germline V gene. From the cysteine up to the phenylalanine, the CDR3 has a length of 17 residues. Only CDR3 DNA is held: 51 bases, read in frame from base 1. V is cut by 1 base and J by 3 bases, and the space between the germline ends is 19 bases. Receptors were amplified or captured by the immunoSEQ multiplex PCR assay. TCRdb mirrors the immuneACCESS table, restricted to in-frame sequences. Some clones are absent from its copies; in checked studies, under half trace to an unresolved V gene, and the reason for the others is unknown. The sample table lists over 40,000 clones, around 90% of them with a count of one. The ten biggest clones cover 5.2% of the sample. For this clone: Which antigen it targets is not known. Base qualities were left out, and no much larger clone turns up one base away.

Recombination connected TRBV4-1 to TRBJ2-7, with TRBD1 perhaps the D gene, on 6 matching bases. This TCR came from a female donor in good health, enrolled as a control in a pregnancy study. Here the sequenced sample was peripheral blood, taken in the first trimester of pregnancy. The CDR3 in this case is CASSQVVNPTDSYEQYF. Read as DNA, the sequence is TGCGCCAGCAGCCAAGTTGTTAACCCCACGGACAGCTACGAGCAGTACTTC.